The 26 T cell receptor beta chains below were found in one sample sequenced in a study of blood T cell repertoires in COVID-19. The assay was immunoSEQ multiplex PCR, and TCRdb's table has in-frame clones only and misses some. The sample consists of under 300,000 clones, approximately 83% of them appearing once. The material sequenced was PBMCs or T cells enriched from blood (not recorded which). These receptors came from a woman aged 40 to 55 with acute COVID-19.

The V call is TRBV29-1, the J call TRBJ2-3; 10 nucleotides match TRBD1. Germline V lookup: CDR1 SQVTM, CDR2 ANQGSEA. The CDR3 is made up of 14 amino acids. V lost 7 bases, J lost 1 base, and 5 bases stayed unmatched. The DNA for the CDR3 is TGCAGCGGGGACAGGGGAAGGGGCACAGATACGCAGTATTTT. It yields the protein CSGDRGRGTDTQYF.

The gene calls are TRBV6-5 and TRBJ2-7; TRBD1 matches at 7 bases. The CDR3 has 13 residues. V shed 8 bases and J 5 bases; nucleotides not matched to a gene: 9. CDR1 MNHEY and CDR2 SVGAGI come from the germline V gene. The CDR3, as DNA: TGTGCCAGCGGTCTCCGACAGGGCGACGAGCAGTACTTC. This encodes CASGLRQGDEQYF.

This chain uses TRBV5-1 with TRBJ1-2; 8 positions agree with TRBD1. This CDR3 is 13 amino acids long. The trim removed 4 bases at V and 4 bases at J, leaving 3 bases unmatched. Germline V gives CDR1 SGHRS, CDR2 YFSETQ. CDR3 nucleotides: TGCGCCAGCAGCAAGGACAGGGTCTATGGCTACACCTTC. Residues: CASSKDRVYGYTF.

The rearrangement uses TRBV11-2 and TRBJ1-5, with TRBD1 matching 7 bases. This CDR3 region has 15 residues. Germline CDR1 and CDR2: SGHAT and FQNNGV. V shed 6 bases and J 7 bases; nucleotides not matched to a gene: 12. CDR3 sequence reads: CASRKQRDRVQPQHF. CDR3 DNA sequence: TGTGCCAGCAGGAAACAAAGAGACAGGGTACAGCCCCAGCATTTT. The full variable domain, with the rest looked up from reference TRBV11-2 and TRBJ1-5, is EAGVAQSPRYKIIEKRQSVAFWCNPISGHATLYWYQQILGQGPKLLIQFQNNGVVDDSQLPKDRFSAERLKGVDSTLKIQPAKLEDSAVYLCASRKQRDRVQPQHFGDGTRLSIL.

This sequence joins TRBV29-1 and TRBJ2-7, with 10 bases matching TRBD1. This CDR3 comprises 12 residues. The trim removed 8 bases at V and 3 bases at J, leaving 4 bases unmatched. CDR1 and CDR2 (germline): SQVTM, ANQGSEA. CDR3 protein: CSFRDRGYEQYF. The CDR3 DNA sequence: TGCAGCTTCCGGGACAGGGGCTACGAGCAGTACTTC.

J is TRBJ2-1 and V is TRBV27; possible D gene TRBD2, 5 bases. Germline V gives CDR1 MNHEY, CDR2 SMNVEV (reference sequence). V shed 5 bases and J shed 6 bases, with 17 bases lying between them. The CDR3 is made up of 15 amino acids. The CDR3 nucleotides are TGTGCCAGCAGTCTCCTTACGAGGGCCCTCAATGAGCAGTTCTTC. As protein: CASSLLTRALNEQFF.

The J gene is TRBJ2-7, the V gene TRBV6-6; possible D gene TRBD2, 6 bases. The CDR3 extends over 14 amino acids. Trimming removed 6 bases at V and 5 bases at J, with 17 bases between. The V gene's germline CDR1 is MNHNY and CDR2 SVGAGI (reference sequence). CDR3 residues: CASSPFGAGNEQYF. The CDR3 nucleotides are TGTGCCAGCAGCCCCTTCGGCGCGGGAAACGAGCAGTACTTC.

This clone turned up a few times. The chain couples TRBV11-3 to TRBJ2-7; tentative D call: TRBD1 (5 bases). V lost 3 bases and J lost 3, with 12 bases in between. There are 14 residues in the CDR3. CDR1 and CDR2 (germline): SGHNT, YENEEA. CDR3 in DNA: TGTGCCAGCAGCTTTGGTCGACAGTTCTACGAGCAGTACTTC. Translated: CASSFGRQFYEQYF.

This clone was recorded once. The chain has TRBV4-2 and TRBJ2-7, with D possibly TRBD1 on 5 matching bases. Trimming took off 0 bases at V and 3 bases at J, with 15 bases between the two ends. CDR1 LGHNA and CDR2 YNFKEQ come from the germline V gene. The CDR3 has 16 amino acids. CDR3 in amino acids: CASSQDGADLHYEQYF. For the CDR3, the DNA is TGTGCCAGCAGCCAAGATGGGGCTGACCTACACTACGAGCAGTACTTC.

This clone was found a few times. In nucleotides, the CDR3 is TGTGCCAGCAAATTGGGCCCTTCTACCGGGGAGCTGTTTTTT. Protein product: CASKLGPSTGELFF. The rearrangement links TRBV7-3 to TRBJ2-2; D is uncertain. V lost 7 bases and J 5 bases, leaving 14 bases between the germline ends. The CDR3 extends over 14 amino acids. Per germline, CDR1 SGHTA and CDR2 FQGTGA.

This sequence joins TRBV14 and TRBJ2-1; 9 bases agree with TRBD2. Germline CDR1 and CDR2: SGHDN and FVKESK. CDR3 length: 15 amino acids. The ends lost 1 base at V and 7 bases at J; junction bases unmatched: 5. The CDR3: CASSQVAGVSNEQFF. Here the CDR3 DNA reads TGTGCCAGCAGCCAAGTAGCGGGAGTTTCTAATGAGCAGTTCTTC.

The V call is TRBV19, the J call TRBJ1-5, with 9 bases identical to TRBD1. The CDR3 has 17 amino acids. The germline gives CDR1 LNHDA, CDR2 SQIVND (reference sequence). V lost 4 bases, J lost 0 bases, and 7 bases stayed unmatched. Written as DNA, the CDR3 is TGTGCCAGTAGTACGGACAGGGGAAACTATAGCAATCAGCCCCAGCATTTT. As protein: CASSTDRGNYSNQPQHF.

This clone came up a few times. This CDR3 is CASKMGLNEQFF. The CDR3 bases are TGTGCCAGCAAAATGGGGCTCAATGAGCAGTTCTTC. The chain uses TRBV2 and TRBJ2-1; D possibly corresponds to TRBD1 (5 bases). Germline lookup yields CDR1 SNHLY and CDR2 FYNNEI. The CDR3 sequence is 12 residues long. V lost 7 bases, J lost 6 bases, and 10 bases lay in between.

This sequence joins TRBV28 and TRBJ1-1, with a possible D match to TRBD1 (6 bases). Germline V gives CDR1 MDHEN, CDR2 SYDVKM. V was shortened by 8 bases and J by 3 bases, with 13 bases between the two germline ends. The CDR3 consists of 13 residues. The CDR3 is CASGEGGYTEAFF. CDR3 bases: TGTGCCAGCGGAGAAGGGGGATACACTGAAGCTTTCTTT.

The genes are TRBV7-8 and TRBJ2-2, with TRBD1 matching over 11 bases. V shed 5 bases and J 6 bases; nucleotides not matched to a gene: 11. The CDR3 loop spans 17 amino acids. Germline CDR1 SGHVS, CDR2 FQNEAQ. The CDR3 DNA reads TGTGCCAGCAGCGATCCCGGGACAGGGGGATCGCCCGGGGAGCTGTTTTTT. This codes for CASSDPGTGGSPGELFF.

Of note for this clone: One junction end does not reproduce the germline sequence, and a read error may be involved. The chain uses TRBV3-1 (or the pseudogene TRBV3-2) and TRBJ1-2, with D hard to call. There are 15 residues in the CDR3. From germline, CDR1 is LGHDT and CDR2 YNNKEL (reference sequence). CDR3 sequence (DNA): TGTGCCAGCAGCCAAGAAGGAGGGAACAACTATTGCTACACCTTC. Its protein product is CASSQEGGNNYCYTF.

This rearrangement joins TRBV4-1 to TRBJ1-5, with D tentatively TRBD1 (5 bases). The CDR3 is 16 amino acids. Per the germline V gene, CDR1 is MGHRA and CDR2 is YSYEKL. Trimming removed 2 bases at V and 0 bases at J, with 11 bases between. The CDR3 is CASSQLGRDSNQPQHF. In DNA form, the CDR3 reads TGCGCCAGCAGCCAATTGGGGCGCGATAGCAATCAGCCCCAGCATTTT.

The J gene is TRBJ2-2, the V gene TRBV5-6; D is undetermined. From germline, CDR1 is SGHDT and CDR2 YYEEEE. V lost 4 bases to trimming and J lost 6 bases, with 16 bases between them. CDR3 length equals 15 residues. The CDR3 nucleotides read TGTGCCAGCAGCCTCCGCGGTCGCCCTCCCGGGGAGCTGTTTTTT. Translation: CASSLRGRPPGELFF.

The chain has TRBV4-2 and TRBJ2-7; perhaps TRBD1 as D (5 bases). V gave up 0 bases and J gave up 2 bases, with 11 bases separating them. The CDR3 extends over 15 amino acids. The germline CDR1 and CDR2 sequences are LGHNA and YNFKEQ. CDR3 nucleotides: TGTGCCAGCAGCCAAGATCTAGGGGTAACCTACGAGCAGTACTTC. It codes for CASSQDLGVTYEQYF.

The rearrangement uses TRBV6-5 and TRBJ1-4; 8 bases align to TRBD1. CDR1 and CDR2 from the germline V gene are MNHEY and SVGAGI. Losses at the gene ends were 0 bases for V and 6 bases for J; bases not matched to a gene: 6. The CDR3 covers 16 residues. CDR3 in amino acids: CASSYSSGGQDEKLFF. In nucleotides, the CDR3 is TGTGCCAGCAGTTACTCGTCGGGGGGACAGGATGAAAAACTGTTTTTT.

This chain joins TRBV5-3 and TRBJ2-7, with 10 bases matching TRBD1. TRBV5-3 is treated as an ORF (open reading frame) with a function not yet certain. There are 14 residues in the CDR3. The V and J ends lost 3 bases and 5 bases, in that order; junction bases with no gene match: 5. The CDR3 DNA follows: TGTGCCAGAAGCTCCCGGGACAGGGGCCACGAGCAGTACTTC. Encoded protein: CARSSRDRGHEQYF.

V is TRBV3-1 (or the pseudogene TRBV3-2) and J is TRBJ2-1; possibly TRBD2 for D (5 bases). CDR3 length equals 12 residues. Germline V lookup: CDR1 LGHDT, CDR2 YNNKEL (reference sequence). V lost 1 base and J lost 8, with 6 bases in between. CDR3 protein: CASSQGGYEQFF. The CDR3 region has the DNA TGTGCCAGCAGCCAAGGAGGGTATGAGCAGTTCTTC.

The V call is TRBV7-8, the J call TRBJ1-4, with 8 bases aligning to TRBD1. CDR1 is SGHVS, CDR2 FQNEAQ, per germline. The CDR3 runs to 14 residues. With V trimmed by 5 bases and J by 8 bases, 7 bases remained unmatched. Here the CDR3 reads CASSPATGGEKLFF. For the CDR3, the DNA is TGTGCCAGCAGCCCGGCCACAGGGGGAGAAAAACTGTTTTTT.

The gene calls are TRBV7-3 and TRBJ1-5; 7 positions match TRBD1. Trimming at V came to 1 base and at J to 3 bases, leaving 9 bases not matched to a gene. Per germline, CDR1 SGHTA and CDR2 FQGTGA. This CDR3 contains 17 residues. This CDR3 reads CASSLMVRDSHNQPQHF. The CDR3 nucleotides are TGTGCCAGCAGCTTAATGGTTAGGGACAGTCACAATCAGCCCCAGCATTTT.

V gene TRBV11-2 combines with J gene TRBJ2-1; 7 nucleotides agree with TRBD2. J lost 3 bases, V lost 5 bases, and 1 base had no gene match. Germline CDR1 reads SGHAT; CDR2 reads FQNNGV. The CDR3 has 13 amino acids. CDR3 bases: TGTGCCAGCAGCCGGACTAGCTACAATGAGCAGTTCTTC. As protein: CASSRTSYNEQFF.

The J gene is TRBJ2-5, the V gene TRBV5-1, with D maybe TRBD2 (6 bases). The CDR3 loop spans 15 amino acids. Trimming stripped 1 base from V and 1 base from J, with 11 bases between. Germline CDR1 is SGHRS and CDR2 is YFSETQ. The CDR3 here is CASSLKGGGQETQYF. DNA of the CDR3: TGCGCCAGCAGCTTGAAGGGAGGTGGCCAAGAGACCCAGTACTTC.